This entry lists 16 T cell receptor beta chains sequenced from one sample in a study of liver allograft versus peripheral blood T cells. Study-wide background: Comparing T cell receptor repertoires in transplanted livers with those in recipients' peripheral blood was part of the design.

TCRdb independently ran MiXCR on the reads; one entry per CDR3 protein. The table includes some 6,500 distinct CDR3 sequences, 15% to 20% detected once. Receptor source: a human patient who had a liver transplant. The graft donor may account for some of the T cells.

The rearrangement joins TRBV27 to TRBJ2-1; D possibly matches TRBD1 or TRBD2 (5 bases each). Trimming pared 8 bases from V and 3 bases from J, leaving 17 bases between. CDR3 length: 15 residues. Germline loops: CDR1 MNHEY, CDR2 SMNVEV (reference sequence). The CDR3 is CASALRDASYNEQFF. The DNA of the CDR3 is TGTGCCAGCGCCCTCCGGGACGCAAGCTACAATGAGCAGTTCTTC.

This clonotype was recorded a few times. V is TRBV5-6 and J is TRBJ1-5; D not certain. V lost 0 bases, J lost 4 bases, and 5 bases lay in between. Germline values: CDR1 SGHDT, CDR2 YYEEEE. The CDR3 is made up of 13 amino acids. CDR3 protein: CASSLAANQPQHF. Written as DNA, the CDR3 is TGTGCCAGCAGCTTGGCAGCGAATCAGCCCCAGCATTTT.

The CDR3 DNA reads as TGTGCCAGCACGCGCTCCTACAATGAGCAGTTCTTC. This translates into CASTRSYNEQFF. The chain combines TRBV6-1 with TRBJ2-1, with D unresolved. This CDR3 comprises 12 residues. V was clipped by 7 bases and J by 0 bases, with 4 bases between them. Germline-derived CDR1 and CDR2 are MNHNS and SASEGT.

CDR3: CSARVASGGPETQYF. CDR3 sequence (DNA): TGCAGTGCTAGAGTTGCTAGCGGGGGCCCTGAGACCCAGTACTTC. This chain joins TRBV20-1 and TRBJ2-5; 10 positions match TRBD2. The CDR3 has 15 amino acids. V lost 1 base, J lost 5 bases, and 7 bases stayed unmatched. The germline V gene has CDR1 DFQATT and CDR2 SNEGSKA (reference sequence).

This clonotype is classed as medium-sized. This chain uses TRBV7-2 with TRBJ1-4, with D maybe TRBD1 (5 bases). Trimming stripped 10 bases from V and 4 bases from J, with 22 bases between. Germline V gene sequence: CDR1 SGHTA, CDR2 FQGNSA. The CDR3 consists of 16 residues. This chain's CDR3 is CATSVGGDFFNEKLFF. The CDR3 bases are TGTGCCACCTCTGTGGGTGGGGACTTTTTTAATGAAAAACTGTTTTTT.

The chain is built from TRBV9 and TRBJ2-3; a possible D gene is TRBD2 (6 bases). Looked up from germline, CDR1 is SGDLS and CDR2 is YYNGEE. The CDR3 consists of 17 residues. V dropped 4 bases and J dropped 0 bases, with 18 bases sitting between them. In DNA form, the CDR3 reads TGTGCCAGCAGCCTTCTAAGCGGGCCATTGAGCACAGATACGCAGTATTTT. Its protein is CASSLLSGPLSTDTQYF.

This rearrangement joins TRBV29-1 to TRBJ1-2; D perhaps matches TRBD1 (5 bases). This CDR3 spans 13 amino acids. The ends were cut back, 4 bases at V and 1 base at J, with 10 bases in the middle. The germline gives CDR1 SQVTM, CDR2 ANQGSEA. The DNA for the CDR3 is TGCAGCGTTGGGAGGCAGGGTAACTATGGCTACACCTTC. Protein sequence: CSVGRQGNYGYTF.

Note on this clonotype: This sequence may be a read error, since a much larger clone differs from it by one base. This chain links TRBV7-2 with TRBJ2-5; D is unresolved. The V gene lost 3 bases and the J gene lost 2 bases, with 7 bases spanning the gap. CDR3 length: 13 residues. CDR1 and CDR2 from the germline V gene are SGHTA and FQGNSA. The chain's CDR3 is CTSSFTVQETQYF. CDR3 in DNA: TGTACCAGCAGCTTCACAGTTCAAGAGACCCAGTACTTC.

The V and J genes are TRBV10-3 and TRBJ1-1; D ambiguous. The CDR3 covers 14 residues. Germline V gene data show CDR1 as ENHRY and CDR2 as SYGVKD. V gave up 6 bases and J gave up 3 bases, with 14 bases separating them. CDR3 bases: TGTGCCATCAGCGTTCCCATAATGTACACTGAAGCTTTCTTT. It yields the protein CAISVPIMYTEAFF.

Only a few counts were recorded for this clonotype. The chain uses TRBV9 and TRBJ1-1, with D perhaps TRBD1 (5 bases). The V end lost 4 bases, the J end lost 1 base, and 11 bases lay between the germline ends. The CDR3 loop spans 14 amino acids. Germline CDR1 and CDR2: SGDLS and YYNGEE. The DNA for the CDR3 is TGTGCCAGCAGCTCCGGGACGGGGAACACTGAAGCTTTCTTT. Its protein is CASSSGTGNTEAFF.

This clonotype was seen a few times. V and J are TRBV7-9 and TRBJ1-6; D remains ambiguous. This CDR3 comprises 15 residues. V lost 3 bases and J lost 5, with 11 bases in between. Germline CDR1 reads SEHNR; CDR2 reads FQNEAQ (reference sequence). CDR3 bases: TGTGCCAGCAGCTTCCTAGGGAACGATAATTCACCCCTCCACTTT. This sequence encodes CASSFLGNDNSPLHF.

The table lists this clonotype with a few counts. J is TRBJ1-1 and V is TRBV20-1, with D possibly being TRBD1 (6 bases). CDR3 size: 12 residues. V dropped 6 bases and J dropped 4 bases, with 12 bases sitting between them. Per the germline V gene, CDR1 is DFQATT and CDR2 is SNEGSKA (reference sequence). CDR3 in amino acids: CSAYTGLTEAFF. The CDR3 DNA is TGCAGTGCCTATACAGGGCTCACTGAAGCTTTCTTT.

This clonotype is judged medium-sized. The chain links TRBV5-6 to TRBJ1-6; D gene uncertain. Between the trimmed V and J ends, which lost 2 bases and 7 bases, there was a span of 13 bases. CDR1 is SGHDT and CDR2 is YYEEEE in the germline V gene. CDR3 length: 15 amino acids. CDR3: CASSFIRARNSPLHF. In nucleotides, the CDR3 is TGTGCCAGCAGCTTCATAAGGGCAAGGAATTCACCCCTCCACTTT.

This clonotype is judged medium-sized. The chain uses TRBV29-1 and TRBJ2-7, with D perhaps being TRBD1 or TRBD2 (5 bases each). The CDR3 totals 13 residues. V lost 4 bases, J lost 3 bases, and 13 bases lay in between. In germline, CDR1 is SQVTM, CDR2 ANQGSEA. The CDR3 loop is CSVAPGPIYEQYF. CDR3 nucleotides: TGCAGCGTTGCCCCGGGACCGATCTACGAGCAGTACTTC.

This clonotype was seen ten or more times. The chain carries TRBV5-6 and TRBJ1-2; unclear D gene. The V end lost 0 bases, the J end lost 3 bases, and 9 bases lay between the germline ends. The CDR3 extends over 14 amino acids. Germline assignment: CDR1 SGHDT and CDR2 YYEEEE. CDR3: CASSLEYSYYGYTF. The CDR3 DNA follows: TGTGCCAGCAGCTTGGAGTACAGTTACTATGGCTACACCTTC.

This clonotype counts as medium-sized. The CDR3 loop is CSVETGVKTEAFF. The DNA of the CDR3 is TGCAGCGTTGAGACCGGGGTAAAAACTGAAGCTTTCTTT. The genes are TRBV29-1 and TRBJ1-1; unclear D gene. The V and J ends lost 3 bases and 5 bases respectively, with 13 bases between them. Germline V CDR1 and CDR2: SQVTM, ANQGSEA. The CDR3 extends over 13 amino acids. Complete variable domain (other parts from reference TRBV29-1 and TRBJ1-1): SAVISQKPSRDICQRGTSLTIQCQVDSQVTMMFWYRQQPGQSLTLIATANQGSEATYESGFVIDKFPISRPNLTFSTLTVSNMSPEDSSIYLCSVETGVKTEAFFGQGTRLTVV.